Listed here are 10 T cell receptor beta chains from one sample, sequenced in a study of shared clonotypes between healthy human individuals. Only in-frame clones appear in the TCRdb table, and some are missing; sequencing was by immunoSEQ multiplex PCR. Of around 2.5 million clones in the sample, 93% are singletons; the top ten hold 0.36%. Source material: naive CD4+ T cells from PBMCs. Specified subset: CD45RA+ positively selected. The origin of the receptors is a man aged 18 to 35 in good health. Some clones in this sample may be carry-over from other donors' samples.

The V call is TRBV7-6, the J call TRBJ1-5, with D hard to call. V gave up 1 base and J gave up 7 bases, with 8 bases separating them. Germline values: CDR1 SGHVS, CDR2 FNYEAQ. The CDR3 has 13 amino acids. In DNA, the CDR3 is TGTGCCAGCAGCTTAGAACCCCCCCAGCCCCAGCATTTT. Translation gives CASSLEPPQPQHF.

This clone was observed a single time. The chain employs TRBV10-3 and TRBJ2-3; 7 nucleotides align to TRBD2. The CDR3 has 14 amino acids. J was trimmed by 4 bases and V by 4 bases; bases with no gene match: 5. Germline CDR1 ENHRY, CDR2 SYGVKD. The CDR3 loop reads CAISGTSGADTQYF. For the CDR3, the DNA is TGTGCCATCAGTGGGACTAGTGGGGCAGATACGCAGTATTTT.

CDR3 residues: CASSPGQGSEAFF. The CDR3, as DNA: TGTGCCAGCAGCCCCGGGCAGGGCTCTGAAGCTTTCTTT. The gene calls are TRBV6-6 and TRBJ1-1; maybe TRBD1 (5 bases). V was cut by 6 bases and J by 6 bases, with 14 bases left in between. Germline loops: CDR1 MNHNY, CDR2 SVGAGI (reference sequence). The length of the CDR3 is 13 residues.

This chain links TRBV28 with TRBJ1-2, with 10 positions matching TRBD1. Germline loops: CDR1 MDHEN, CDR2 SYDVKM. CDR3 length equals 18 residues. The trim removed 1 base at V and 5 bases at J, leaving 13 bases unmatched. The CDR3 DNA is TGTGCCAGCAGTTTATTGACCGCCGGGACAGGGGAACGATATGGCTACACCTTC. Translating gives CASSLLTAGTGERYGYTF.

The chain recombines TRBV5-1 with TRBJ2-2; the match to TRBD2 covers 11 bases. J gave up 1 base and V 2 bases, and 4 bases lay outside the gene matches. The length of the CDR3 is 17 residues. The germline CDR1 and CDR2 sequences are SGHRS and YFSETQ. This CDR3 reads CASSLAGLAGNTGELFF. In DNA, the CDR3 is TGCGCCAGCAGCTTAGCCGGACTAGCGGGGAACACCGGGGAGCTGTTTTTT.

This chain joins TRBV5-1 and TRBJ2-7; D is perhaps TRBD1 (5 bases). CDR3 length: 15 amino acids. Germline-derived CDR1 and CDR2 are SGHRS and YFSETQ. The germline V and J ends were trimmed by 0 bases and 4 bases, with 14 bases remaining between them. The CDR3 bases are TGCGCCAGCAGCTTGGTGGCAGGGTCGGATTACGAGCAGTACTTC. Encoded protein: CASSLVAGSDYEQYF. Supplemented by reference TRBV5-1 and TRBJ2-7, the full variable domain reads KAGVTQTPRYLIKTRGQQVTLSCSPISGHRSVSWYQQTPGQGLQFLFEYFSETQRNKGNFPGRFSGRQFSNSRSEMNVSTLELGDSALYLCASSLVAGSDYEQYFGPGTRLTVT.

V is TRBV5-1 and J is TRBJ2-2; D is possibly TRBD2 (6 bases). This CDR3 region has 15 residues. V was trimmed by 1 base and J by 4 bases, leaving 11 bases between them. Per germline, CDR1 SGHRS and CDR2 YFSETQ. The CDR3 region is CASSLWLASTGELFF. DNA of the CDR3: TGCGCCAGCAGCTTGTGGCTAGCGAGCACCGGGGAGCTGTTTTTT.

This chain joins TRBV28 and TRBJ1-5; 9 bases align to TRBD1. The J segment lost 2 bases and the V segment lost 6 bases, leaving 11 bases of the junction unmatched. From germline, CDR1 is MDHEN and CDR2 SYDVKM. The CDR3 totals 17 residues. The CDR3 DNA reads TGTGCCAGCAGGGTCCAAACAGGGGGCAGAGGCAATCAGCCCCAGCATTTT. Residues: CASRVQTGGRGNQPQHF.

This clone was counted only a few times. The chain recombines TRBV5-4 with TRBJ1-2; possible D gene TRBD1, 6 bases. Germline V gene data show CDR1 as SGHNT and CDR2 as YYREEE (reference sequence). V was cut by 4 bases and J by 8 bases, with 18 bases left in between. The CDR3 has 14 amino acids. The CDR3 nucleotides are TGTGCCAGCAGCCTACCAACAGGGCTTCCGGGCTACACCTTC. Translating gives CASSLPTGLPGYTF.

V usage is TRBV19 and J usage is TRBJ2-2, with 16 bases identical to TRBD2. V trimming: 3 bases; J trimming: 6 bases; junction bases outside the gene matches: 4. The CDR3 runs to 17 residues. CDR1 is LNHDA, CDR2 SQIVND, per germline (reference sequence). The CDR3 coding sequence is TGTGCCAGTAGTATTGGGACTAGCGGGAGGGCCGCCGGGGAGCTGTTTTTT. This gives the protein CASSIGTSGRAAGELFF.